The TCR beta chain described here comes from a study of T cells in Graves' hyperthyroidism and ophthalmopathy. The source material, RNA transcripts, was used to amplify TCR beta CDR3 regions. First-round RT-PCR with HTBI primers amplified the TCR CDR3 region. Each CDR3 protein gets one entry after TCRdb re-called the multiplex PCR reads with MiXCR. The data show 550,000 to 850,000 distinct CDR3 sequences, around 20% seen once. CDR1 and CDR2 from the germline V gene are MNHEY and SMNVEV (reference sequence). V lost 4 bases to trimming and J lost 0 bases, with 9 bases between them. The CDR3 runs 14 residues. Based on clinical symptoms, serum thyroxine and TRAb, thyroid ultrasound and orbital computed tomography, diagnoses were reached. Isolation of PBMCs was performed on around 10 ml fresh peripheral blood.

This clonotype was sampled from a woman aged 50 to 65 with Graves' hyperthyroidism that later progressed to Graves' ophthalmopathy. Specimen: blood. The V and J genes are TRBV27 and TRBJ1-2, with D possibly matching TRBD1 (6 bases). CDR3 DNA: TGTGCCAGCAGTTGGACAGCTACTAACTATGGCTACACCTTC. Translated, it gives CASSWTATNYGYTF.